This T cell receptor (beta chain) was identified during a study of CD8 T cells in Susac syndrome. After extraction with the RNeasy kit, 0.5 to 1 ug of the RNA was reverse transcribed using random hexamers. Amplification of TCR beta CDR3 spanned 54 Vbeta and 13 Jbeta via immunoSEQ multiplex PCR. A single record per CDR3 protein comes from TCRdb applying MiXCR to the immunoSEQ multiplex PCR reads. The data hold approximately 150,000 distinct CDR3 sequences, with 94% observed a single time. Controls matched for sex and age were healthy donors. TEMRA cells were FACS-enriched and CD8+ and CD4+ T cells negatively isolated. Trimming removed 6 bases from V and 0 bases from J; junction bases left unmatched: 12. This CDR3 comprises 16 residues. Looked up from germline, CDR1 is SQVTM and CDR2 is ANQGSEA.

V usage is TRBV29-1 and J usage is TRBJ1-1; 8 bases are a match to TRBD1. The TCR sequence derives from a human donor in good health. Input material: CD4+ T cells from PBMCs. The CDR3 sequence: CSVGGGQGPMNTEAFF. CDR3 DNA sequence: TGCAGCGTCGGGGGAGGACAGGGTCCTATGAACACTGAAGCTTTCTTT.